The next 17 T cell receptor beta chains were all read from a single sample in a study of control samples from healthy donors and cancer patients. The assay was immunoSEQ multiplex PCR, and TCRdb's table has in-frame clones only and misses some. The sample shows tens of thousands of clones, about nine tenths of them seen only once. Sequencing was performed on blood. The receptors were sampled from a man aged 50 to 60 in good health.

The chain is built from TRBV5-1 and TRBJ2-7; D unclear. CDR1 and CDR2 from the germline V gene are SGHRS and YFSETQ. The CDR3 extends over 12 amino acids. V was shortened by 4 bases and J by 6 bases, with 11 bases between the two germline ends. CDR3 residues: CASSLRWGEQYF. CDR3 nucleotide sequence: TGCGCCAGCAGCCTCCGGTGGGGCGAGCAGTACTTC.

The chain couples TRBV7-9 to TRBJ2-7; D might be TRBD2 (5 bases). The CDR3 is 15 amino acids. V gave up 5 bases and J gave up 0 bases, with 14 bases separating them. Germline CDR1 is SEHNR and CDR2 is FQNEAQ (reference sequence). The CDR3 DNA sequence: TGTGCCAGCAGCCATGGACTCTTGAGCTCCTACGAGCAGTACTTC. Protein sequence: CASSHGLLSSYEQYF.

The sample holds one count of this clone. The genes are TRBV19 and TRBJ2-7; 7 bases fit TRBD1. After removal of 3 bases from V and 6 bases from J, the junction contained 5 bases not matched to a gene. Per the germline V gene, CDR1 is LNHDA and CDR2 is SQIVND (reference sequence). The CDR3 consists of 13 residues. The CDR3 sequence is CASSIRGPSEQYF. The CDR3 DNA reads TGTGCCAGTAGTATTAGGGGGCCCTCCGAGCAGTACTTC.

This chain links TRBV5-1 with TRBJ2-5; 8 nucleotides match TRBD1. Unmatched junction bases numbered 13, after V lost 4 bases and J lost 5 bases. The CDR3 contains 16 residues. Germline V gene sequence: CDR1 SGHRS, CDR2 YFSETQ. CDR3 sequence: CASSPGQGRGRETQYF. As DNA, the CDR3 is TGCGCCAGCAGCCCAGGACAGGGACGGGGAAGGGAGACCCAGTACTTC.

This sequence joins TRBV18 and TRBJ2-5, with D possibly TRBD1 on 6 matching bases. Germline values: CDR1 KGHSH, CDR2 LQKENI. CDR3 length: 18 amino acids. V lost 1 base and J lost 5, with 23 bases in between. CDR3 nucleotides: TGTGCCAGCTCACCACGGCAGGGGAGAACTTACGAGGGGGAGACCCAGTACTTC. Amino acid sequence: CASSPRQGRTYEGETQYF.

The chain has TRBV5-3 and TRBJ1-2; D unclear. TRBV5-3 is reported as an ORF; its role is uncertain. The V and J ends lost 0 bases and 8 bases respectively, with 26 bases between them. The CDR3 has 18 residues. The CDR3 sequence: CARSLARSGLHEMGGYTF. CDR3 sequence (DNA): TGTGCCAGAAGCTTGGCCAGATCGGGGTTACACGAAATGGGAGGCTACACCTTC.

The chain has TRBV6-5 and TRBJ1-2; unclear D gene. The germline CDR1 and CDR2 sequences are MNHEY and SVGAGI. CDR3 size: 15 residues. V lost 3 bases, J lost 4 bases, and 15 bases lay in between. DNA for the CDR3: TGTGCCAGCAGTTATCAAGCCCGGCGGAGCTATGGCTACACCTTC. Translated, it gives CASSYQARRSYGYTF.

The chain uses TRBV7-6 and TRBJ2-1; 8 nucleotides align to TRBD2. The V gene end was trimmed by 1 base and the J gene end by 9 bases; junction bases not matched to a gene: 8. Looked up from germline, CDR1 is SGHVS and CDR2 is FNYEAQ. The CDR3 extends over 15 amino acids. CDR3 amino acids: CASSLGPGGPGEQFF. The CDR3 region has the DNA TGTGCCAGCAGCTTAGGGCCGGGGGGGCCGGGTGAGCAGTTCTTC.

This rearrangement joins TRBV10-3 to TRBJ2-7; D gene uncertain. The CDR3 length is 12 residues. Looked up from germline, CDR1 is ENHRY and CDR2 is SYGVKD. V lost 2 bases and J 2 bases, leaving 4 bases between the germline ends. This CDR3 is CAISEIAYEQYF. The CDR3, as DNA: TGTGCCATCAGTGAGATAGCCTACGAGCAGTACTTC.

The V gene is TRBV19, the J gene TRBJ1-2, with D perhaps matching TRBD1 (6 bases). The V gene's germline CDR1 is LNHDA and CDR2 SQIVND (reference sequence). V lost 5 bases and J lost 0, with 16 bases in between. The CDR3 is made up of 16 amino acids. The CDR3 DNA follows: TGTGCCAGTAGTTACCGGACAGTTACCACTAACTATGGCTACACCTTC. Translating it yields CASSYRTVTTNYGYTF. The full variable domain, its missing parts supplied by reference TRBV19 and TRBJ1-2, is DGGITQSPKYLFRKEGQNVTLSCEQNLNHDAMYWYRQDPGQGLRLIYYSQIVNDFQKGDIAEGYSVSREKKESFPLTVTSAQKNPTAFYLCASSYRTVTTNYGYTFGSGTRLTVV.

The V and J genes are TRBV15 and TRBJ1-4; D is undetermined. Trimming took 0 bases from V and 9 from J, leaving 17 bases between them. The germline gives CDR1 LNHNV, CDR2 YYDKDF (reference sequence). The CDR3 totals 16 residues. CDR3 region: CATSRDLRERPKKLFF. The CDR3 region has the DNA TGTGCCACCAGCAGAGATCTGCGGGAAAGGCCGAAAAAACTGTTTTTT.

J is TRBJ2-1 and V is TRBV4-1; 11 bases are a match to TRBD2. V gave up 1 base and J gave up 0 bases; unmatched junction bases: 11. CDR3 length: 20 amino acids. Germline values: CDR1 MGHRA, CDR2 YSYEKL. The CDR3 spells CASSQVVAGGDLSSYNEQFF. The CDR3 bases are TGCGCCAGCAGCCAAGTAGTAGCGGGGGGGGATCTGAGCTCCTACAATGAGCAGTTCTTC.

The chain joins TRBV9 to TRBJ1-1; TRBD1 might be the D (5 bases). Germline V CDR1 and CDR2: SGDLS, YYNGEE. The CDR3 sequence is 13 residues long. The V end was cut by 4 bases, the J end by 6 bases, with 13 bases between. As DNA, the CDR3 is TGTGCCAGCAGCCCGTGGGGGGGTTCTGAAGCTTTCTTT. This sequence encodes CASSPWGGSEAFF.

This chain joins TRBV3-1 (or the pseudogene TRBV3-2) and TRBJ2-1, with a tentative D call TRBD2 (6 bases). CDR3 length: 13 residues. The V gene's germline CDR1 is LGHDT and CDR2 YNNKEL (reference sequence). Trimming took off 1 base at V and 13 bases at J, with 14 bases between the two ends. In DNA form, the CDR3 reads TGTGCCAGCAGCCAAGTTAGTGTGGGACTTCAGTTCTTC. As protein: CASSQVSVGLQFF.

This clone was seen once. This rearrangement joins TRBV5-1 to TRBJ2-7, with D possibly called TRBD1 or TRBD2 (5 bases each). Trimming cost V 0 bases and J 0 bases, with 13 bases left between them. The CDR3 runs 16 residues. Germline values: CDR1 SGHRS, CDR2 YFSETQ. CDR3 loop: CASSLDGAGASYEQYF. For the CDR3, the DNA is TGCGCCAGCAGCTTGGATGGCGCCGGGGCCTCCTACGAGCAGTACTTC.

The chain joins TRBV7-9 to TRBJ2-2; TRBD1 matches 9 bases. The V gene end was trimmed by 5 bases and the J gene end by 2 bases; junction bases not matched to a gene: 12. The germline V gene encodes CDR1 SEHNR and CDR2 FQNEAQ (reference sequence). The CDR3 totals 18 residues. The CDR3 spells CASSRDRVLRRNTGELFF. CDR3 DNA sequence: TGTGCCAGCAGCCGGGACAGGGTACTCCGACGAAACACCGGGGAGCTGTTTTTT.

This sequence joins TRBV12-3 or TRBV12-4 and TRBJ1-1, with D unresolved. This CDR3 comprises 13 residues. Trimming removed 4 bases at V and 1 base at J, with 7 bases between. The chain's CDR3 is CASSSSGNTEAFF. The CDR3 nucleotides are TGTGCCAGCAGTTCCTCAGGGAACACTGAAGCTTTCTTT.